This record concerns one T cell receptor (beta chain) sequence. The CDR3 extends over 15 amino acids. Germline V lookup: CDR1 LNHDA, CDR2 SQIVND (reference sequence). With 8 bases clipped from V and 9 bases from J, the junction kept 9 bases outside the gene matches. Source study methods: From reference gene primer amplification, estimates of nucleated cell counts were derived. TCRdb keeps only in-frame clones here, not all; method: immunoSEQ multiplex PCR. V and J calls and clone size follow that table, whereas D and trimming were derived from the DNA. The top ten clones hold around 3% of a sample with roughly 220,000 clones, more than 75% of them seen once. This entry is derived from a study of blood T cell repertoires in COVID-19. The overall study: The origin of the acute and convalescent COVID-19 samples was the United States, Italy and Spain.

Material: peripheral blood. The rearrangement joins TRBV19 to TRBJ1-6; 11 nucleotides agree with TRBD1. This clonotype was obtained from a man aged 60 to 69 with acute or convalescent COVID-19. As DNA, the CDR3 is TGTGCCAGTGCCTTGGGACAGGGGGTGGTTTCACCCCTCCACTTT. This gives the protein CASALGQGVVSPLHF. Filled out from reference TRBV19 and TRBJ1-6, the complete variable domain reads DGGITQSPKYLFRKEGQNVTLSCEQNLNHDAMYWYRQDPGQGLRLIYYSQIVNDFQKGDIAEGYSVSREKKESFPLTVTSAQKNPTAFYLCASALGQGVVSPLHFGNGTRLTVT.